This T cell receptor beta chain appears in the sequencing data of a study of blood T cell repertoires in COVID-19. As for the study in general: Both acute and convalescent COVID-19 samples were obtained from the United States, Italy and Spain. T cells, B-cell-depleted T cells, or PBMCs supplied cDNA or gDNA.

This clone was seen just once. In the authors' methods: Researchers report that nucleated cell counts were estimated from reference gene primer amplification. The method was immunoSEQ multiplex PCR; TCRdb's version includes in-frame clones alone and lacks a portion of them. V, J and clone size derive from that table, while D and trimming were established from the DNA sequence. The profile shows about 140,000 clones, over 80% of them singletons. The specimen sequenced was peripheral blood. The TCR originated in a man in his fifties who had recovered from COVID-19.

CDR3: CASSRSSYEQYF. CDR3 nucleotide sequence: TGTGCCAGCAGCCGGAGCTCCTACGAGCAGTACTTC. The rearrangement uses TRBV7-9 and TRBJ2-7; D call uncertain. V lost 5 bases to trimming and J lost 0 bases, with 5 bases between them. Per the germline V gene, CDR1 is SEHNR and CDR2 is FQNEAQ (reference sequence). The CDR3 length is 12 residues.